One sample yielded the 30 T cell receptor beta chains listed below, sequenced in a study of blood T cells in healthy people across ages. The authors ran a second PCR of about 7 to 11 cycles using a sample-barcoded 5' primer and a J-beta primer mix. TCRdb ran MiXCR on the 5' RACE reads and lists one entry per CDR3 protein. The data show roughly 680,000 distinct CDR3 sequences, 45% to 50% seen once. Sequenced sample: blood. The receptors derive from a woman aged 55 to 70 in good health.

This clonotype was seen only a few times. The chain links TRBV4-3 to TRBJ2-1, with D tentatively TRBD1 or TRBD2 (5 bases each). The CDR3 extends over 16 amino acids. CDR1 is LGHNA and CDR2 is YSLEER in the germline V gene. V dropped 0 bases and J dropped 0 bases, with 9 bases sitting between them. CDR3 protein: CASSQDFGASYNEQFF. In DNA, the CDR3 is TGCGCCAGCAGCCAAGATTTCGGGGCCTCCTACAATGAGCAGTTCTTC.

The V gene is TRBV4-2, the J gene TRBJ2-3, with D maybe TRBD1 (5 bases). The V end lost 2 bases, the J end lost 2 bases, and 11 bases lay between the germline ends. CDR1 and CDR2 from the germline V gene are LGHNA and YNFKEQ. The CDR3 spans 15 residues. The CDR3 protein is CASSQRQGNTDTQYF. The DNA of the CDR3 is TGTGCCAGCAGCCAACGGCAGGGCAACACAGATACGCAGTATTTT.

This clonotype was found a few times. Here the CDR3 DNA reads TGTGCCAGCAGCTCCGGGGACACGACAGCCATCACAGATACGCAGTATTTT. It codes for CASSSGDTTAITDTQYF. V gene TRBV11-1 combines with J gene TRBJ2-3; weak D call: TRBD1 (6 bases). Germline CDR1 and CDR2: SGHAT and FQDESV (reference sequence). The CDR3 is 17 amino acids. V was clipped by 4 bases and J by 2 bases, with 19 bases between them.

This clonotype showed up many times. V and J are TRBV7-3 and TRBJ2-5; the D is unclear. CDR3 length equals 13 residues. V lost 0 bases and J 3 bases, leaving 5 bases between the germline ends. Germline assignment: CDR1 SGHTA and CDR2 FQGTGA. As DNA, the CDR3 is TGTGCCAGCAGCTTAACCCGGGAAGAGACCCAGTACTTC. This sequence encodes CASSLTREETQYF.

The CDR3 spells CSASHEVRNYGYTF. CDR3 in DNA: TGCAGTGCTAGCCATGAAGTCCGTAACTATGGCTACACCTTC. The V gene is TRBV20-1, the J gene TRBJ1-2; no clear D gene. This CDR3 contains 14 residues. V lost 3 bases and J 1 base, leaving 12 bases between the germline ends. Germline CDR1 and CDR2: DFQATT and SNEGSKA (reference sequence).

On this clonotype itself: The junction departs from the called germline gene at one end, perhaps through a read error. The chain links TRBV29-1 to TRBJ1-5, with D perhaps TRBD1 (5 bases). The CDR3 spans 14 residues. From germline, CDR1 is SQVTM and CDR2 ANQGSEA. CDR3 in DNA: TGCAGCGTTAAAGAGGTGGGGCCGTATCAGCCCCAGCATTTT. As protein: CSVKEVGPYQPQHF.

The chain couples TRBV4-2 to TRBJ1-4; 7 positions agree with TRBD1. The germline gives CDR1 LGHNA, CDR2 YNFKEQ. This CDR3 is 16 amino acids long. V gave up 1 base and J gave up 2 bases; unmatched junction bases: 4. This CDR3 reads CASSQATGVTNEKLFF. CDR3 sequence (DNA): TGTGCCAGCAGCCAAGCCACAGGGGTGACTAATGAAAAACTGTTTTTT.

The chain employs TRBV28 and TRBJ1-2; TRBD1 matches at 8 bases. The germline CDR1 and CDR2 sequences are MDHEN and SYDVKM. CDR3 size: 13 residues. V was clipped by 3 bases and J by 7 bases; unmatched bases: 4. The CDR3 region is CASSLPTGGGYTF. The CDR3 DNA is TGTGCCAGCAGTTTGCCTACAGGGGGTGGCTACACCTTC.

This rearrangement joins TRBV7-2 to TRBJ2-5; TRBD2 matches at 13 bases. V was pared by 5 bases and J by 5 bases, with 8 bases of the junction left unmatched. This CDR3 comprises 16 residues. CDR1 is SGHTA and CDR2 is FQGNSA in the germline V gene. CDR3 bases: TGTGCCAGCAGCACCCCGGGACTAGCGGGATATGAGACCCAGTACTTC. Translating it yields CASSTPGLAGYETQYF.

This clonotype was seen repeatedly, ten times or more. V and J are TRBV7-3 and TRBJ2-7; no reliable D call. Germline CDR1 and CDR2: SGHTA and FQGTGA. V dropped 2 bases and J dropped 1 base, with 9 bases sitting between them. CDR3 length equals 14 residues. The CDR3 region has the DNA TGTGCCAGCAGCTTAGCCGCGGAGTCCTACGAGCAGTACTTC. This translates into CASSLAAESYEQYF.

The CDR3 sequence is CASSLSWEAAYNEQFF. The CDR3 DNA reads TGTGCCAGCAGTTTATCGTGGGAGGCAGCCTACAATGAGCAGTTCTTC. This chain links TRBV27 with TRBJ2-1, with a tentative D call TRBD2 (6 bases). The V end lost 0 bases, the J end lost 2 bases, and 11 bases lay between the germline ends. Germline-derived CDR1 and CDR2 are MNHEY and SMNVEV (reference sequence). This CDR3 is built from 16 residues.

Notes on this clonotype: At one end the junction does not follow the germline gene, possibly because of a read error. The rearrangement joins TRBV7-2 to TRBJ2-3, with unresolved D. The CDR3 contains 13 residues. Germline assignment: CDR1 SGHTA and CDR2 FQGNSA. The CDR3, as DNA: TGTGCCAGCAGCTTAGGGTTCACAGAGACGCAGTATTTT. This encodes CASSLGFTETQYF.

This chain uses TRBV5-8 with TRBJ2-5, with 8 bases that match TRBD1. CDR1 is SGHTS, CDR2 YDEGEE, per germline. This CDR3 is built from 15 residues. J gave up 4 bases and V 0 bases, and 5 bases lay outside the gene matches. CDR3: CASSLETQGGETQYF. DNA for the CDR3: TGTGCCAGCAGCTTGGAGACACAGGGGGGAGAGACCCAGTACTTC.

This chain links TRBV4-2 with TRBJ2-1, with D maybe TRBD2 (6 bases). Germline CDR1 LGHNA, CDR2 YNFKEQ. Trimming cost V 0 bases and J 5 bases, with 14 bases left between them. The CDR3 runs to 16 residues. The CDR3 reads CASSQERGLLHNEQFF. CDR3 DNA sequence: TGTGCCAGCAGCCAAGAAAGGGGACTTCTGCACAATGAGCAGTTCTTC.

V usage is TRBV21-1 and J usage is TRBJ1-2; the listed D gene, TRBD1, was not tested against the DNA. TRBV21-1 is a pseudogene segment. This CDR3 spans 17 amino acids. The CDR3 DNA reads TGTGCCAGCAGCAAGGACGCCGGGACAGACTTTATGAGGGGCTACACCTTC. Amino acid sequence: CASSKDAGTDFMRGYTF.

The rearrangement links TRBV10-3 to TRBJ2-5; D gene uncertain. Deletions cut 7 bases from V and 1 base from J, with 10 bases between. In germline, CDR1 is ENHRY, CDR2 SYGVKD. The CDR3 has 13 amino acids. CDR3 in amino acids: CAITRDPQETQYF. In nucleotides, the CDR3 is TGTGCCATCACCCGAGATCCCCAAGAGACCCAGTACTTC.

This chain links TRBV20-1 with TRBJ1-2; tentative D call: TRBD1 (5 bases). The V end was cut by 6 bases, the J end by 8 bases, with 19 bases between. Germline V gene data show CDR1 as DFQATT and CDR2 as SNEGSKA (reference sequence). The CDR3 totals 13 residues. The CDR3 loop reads CSATLGLAGGYTF. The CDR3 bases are TGCAGTGCCACCTTGGGGCTGGCTGGGGGCTACACCTTC.

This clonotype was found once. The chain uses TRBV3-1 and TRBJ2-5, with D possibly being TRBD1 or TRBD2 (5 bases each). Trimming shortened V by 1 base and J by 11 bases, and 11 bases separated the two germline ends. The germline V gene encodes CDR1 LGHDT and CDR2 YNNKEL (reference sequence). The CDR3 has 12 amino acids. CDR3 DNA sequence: TGTGCCAGCAGCCAAGCCCCCGGGGCACAGTACTTC. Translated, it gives CASSQAPGAQYF.

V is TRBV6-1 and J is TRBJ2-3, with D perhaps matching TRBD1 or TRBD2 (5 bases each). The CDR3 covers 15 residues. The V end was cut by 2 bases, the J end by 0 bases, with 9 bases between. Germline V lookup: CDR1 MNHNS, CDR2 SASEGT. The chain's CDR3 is CASSEWGPSTDTQYF. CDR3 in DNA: TGTGCCAGCAGTGAATGGGGACCTAGCACAGATACGCAGTATTTT.

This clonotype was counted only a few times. CDR3 in DNA: TGCGCCAGCAGCCAAGCTAGCCATACAGCGGGAGGACTCCACGAGCAGTACTTC. The encoded protein is CASSQASHTAGGLHEQYF. V is TRBV4-1 and J is TRBJ2-7; 9 bases match TRBD2. The V segment lost 1 base and the J segment 5 bases; nucleotides outside the gene matches: 15. The CDR3 extends over 18 amino acids. The germline CDR1 and CDR2 sequences are MGHRA and YSYEKL.

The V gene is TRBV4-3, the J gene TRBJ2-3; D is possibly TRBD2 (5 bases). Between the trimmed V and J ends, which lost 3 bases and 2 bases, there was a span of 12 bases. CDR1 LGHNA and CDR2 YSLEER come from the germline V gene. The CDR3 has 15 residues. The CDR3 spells CASSQITRATDTQYF. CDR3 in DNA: TGCGCCAGCAGCCAGATAACTAGAGCCACAGATACGCAGTATTTT.

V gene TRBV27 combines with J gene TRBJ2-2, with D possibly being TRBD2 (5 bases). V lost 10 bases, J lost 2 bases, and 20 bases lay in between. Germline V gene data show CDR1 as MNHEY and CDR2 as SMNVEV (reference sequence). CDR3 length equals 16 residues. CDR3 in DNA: TGTGCCACTAGGACTTTCGAAGCACCAAACACCGGGGAGCTGTTTTTT. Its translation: CATRTFEAPNTGELFF.

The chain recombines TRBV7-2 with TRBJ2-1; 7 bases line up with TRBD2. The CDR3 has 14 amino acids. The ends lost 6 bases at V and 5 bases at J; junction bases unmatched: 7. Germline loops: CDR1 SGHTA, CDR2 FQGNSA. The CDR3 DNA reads TGTGCCAGCAGGGGGAGCGGGATCCACAATGAGCAGTTCTTC. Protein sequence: CASRGSGIHNEQFF.

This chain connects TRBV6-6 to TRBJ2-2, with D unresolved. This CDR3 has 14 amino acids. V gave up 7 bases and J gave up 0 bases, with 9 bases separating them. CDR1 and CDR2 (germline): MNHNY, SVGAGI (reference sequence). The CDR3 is CASKGTANTGELFF. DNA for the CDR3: TGTGCCAGCAAAGGCACAGCGAACACCGGGGAGCTGTTTTTT.

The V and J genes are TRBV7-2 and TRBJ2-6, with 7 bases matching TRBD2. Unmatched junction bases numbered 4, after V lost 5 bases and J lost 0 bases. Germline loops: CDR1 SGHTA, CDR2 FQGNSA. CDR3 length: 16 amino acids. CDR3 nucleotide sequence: TGTGCCAGCAGCCGTGGGGGGGGCTCTGGGGCCAACGTCCTGACTTTC. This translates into CASSRGGGSGANVLTF. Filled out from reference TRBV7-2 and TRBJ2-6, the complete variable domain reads GAGVSQSPSNKVTEKGKDVELRCDPISGHTALYWYRQSLGQGLEFLIYFQGNSAPDKSGLPSDRFSAERTGGSVSTLTIQRTQQEDSAVYLCASSRGGGSGANVLTFGAGSRLTVL.

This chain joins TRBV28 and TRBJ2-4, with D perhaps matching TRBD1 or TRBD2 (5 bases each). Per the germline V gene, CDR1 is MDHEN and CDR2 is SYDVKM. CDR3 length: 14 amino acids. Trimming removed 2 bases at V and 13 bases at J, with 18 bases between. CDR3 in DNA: TGTGCCAGCAGTTTAGAGCCGGGACGGGGAGAGCAGTACTTC. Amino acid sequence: CASSLEPGRGEQYF.

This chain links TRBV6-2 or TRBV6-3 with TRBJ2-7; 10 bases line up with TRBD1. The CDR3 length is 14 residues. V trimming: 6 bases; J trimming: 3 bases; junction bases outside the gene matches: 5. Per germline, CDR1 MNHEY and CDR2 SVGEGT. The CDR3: CASRDRTGGYEQYF. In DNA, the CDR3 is TGTGCCAGCAGAGACCGGACAGGGGGCTACGAGCAGTACTTC.

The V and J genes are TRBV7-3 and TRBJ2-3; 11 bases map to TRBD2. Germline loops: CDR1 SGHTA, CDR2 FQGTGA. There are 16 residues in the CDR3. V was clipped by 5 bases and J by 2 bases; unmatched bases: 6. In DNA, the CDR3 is TGTGCCAGCAGCCTAGCGGGAGGAGCCAACACAGATACGCAGTATTTT. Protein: CASSLAGGANTDTQYF.

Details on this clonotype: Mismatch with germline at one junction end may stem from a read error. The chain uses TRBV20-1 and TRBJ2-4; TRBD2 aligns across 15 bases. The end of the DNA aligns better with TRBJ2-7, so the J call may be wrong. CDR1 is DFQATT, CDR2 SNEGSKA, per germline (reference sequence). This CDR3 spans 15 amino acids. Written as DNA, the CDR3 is TGCAGTACTAGGGCGGGACTAGCGGGAGGAGGCGAGCAGTACTTC. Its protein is CSTRAGLAGGGEQYF.

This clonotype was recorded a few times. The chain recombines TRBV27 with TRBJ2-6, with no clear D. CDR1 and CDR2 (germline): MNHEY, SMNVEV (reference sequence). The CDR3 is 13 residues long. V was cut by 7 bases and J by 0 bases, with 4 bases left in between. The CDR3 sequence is CASTYSGANVLTF. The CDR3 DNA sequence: TGTGCCAGCACCTACTCTGGGGCCAACGTCCTGACTTTC.